The 18 T cell receptor beta chains in this list originate from one sample, sequenced in a study of response to subunit inactivated influenza vaccine. TCRdb re-analysed the RT-PCR reads in MiXCR, keeping a single row per CDR3 protein. The sample lists around 320,000 distinct CDR3 sequences; roughly 20% were seen once. Specimen: PBMCs from blood, collected 21 months after vaccination. These receptors came from a man between 50 and 70 years old who received an inactivated influenza vaccine.

The chain links TRBV12-3 or TRBV12-4 to TRBJ1-1; D is undetermined. V lost 6 bases and J lost 5, with 10 bases in between. The CDR3 is 12 residues long. The CDR3 is CASRWVATEAFF. The CDR3 DNA reads as TGTGCCAGCAGATGGGTTGCGACTGAAGCTTTCTTT.

This chain links TRBV20-1 with TRBJ1-2; 7 bases align to TRBD1. Trimming took 4 bases from V and 4 from J; bases not matched to a gene: 3. The V gene's germline CDR1 is DFQATT and CDR2 SNEGSKA (reference sequence). CDR3 length equals 12 residues. The CDR3 DNA sequence: TGCAGTGCTACACGACAGGGCTATGGCTACACCTTC. This sequence encodes CSATRQGYGYTF.

The chain recombines TRBV6-5 with TRBJ1-4, with TRBD1 matching over 7 bases. The CDR3 has 15 amino acids. V shed 5 bases, J shed 8 bases, and the junction held 11 bases outside the gene matches. The germline gives CDR1 MNHEY, CDR2 SVGAGI. The CDR3 nucleotides are TGTGCCAGCAGTCCCTCCCGACAGGGATACGAAAAACTGTTTTTT. Amino acid sequence: CASSPSRQGYEKLFF.

The rearrangement links TRBV20-1 to TRBJ1-1, with TRBD1 matching 8 bases. This CDR3 has 15 amino acids. Per the germline V gene, CDR1 is DFQATT and CDR2 is SNEGSKA (reference sequence). J gave up 2 bases and V 4 bases, and 9 bases lay outside the gene matches. CDR3 bases: TGCAGTGCTAAAACTTACAGGGGGAGTAACACTGAAGCTTTCTTT. This sequence encodes CSAKTYRGSNTEAFF.

The chain has TRBV29-1 and TRBJ2-1, with unresolved D. Germline assignment: CDR1 SQVTM and CDR2 ANQGSEA. V was pared by 7 bases and J by 13 bases, with 17 bases between. CDR3 length: 11 amino acids. The CDR3 region is CSAKLGLAQFF. The CDR3 region has the DNA TGCAGCGCAAAACTTGGGCTTGCCCAGTTCTTC.

This clonotype was counted between two and nine times. The chain is built from TRBV30 and TRBJ1-5, with 7 bases aligning to TRBD1. The germline V gene encodes CDR1 GTSNPN and CDR2 SVGIG (reference sequence). This CDR3 has 14 residues. Trimming cost V 7 bases and J 0 bases; bases outside gene matches: 6. CDR3 coding DNA: TGTGCCTCCGGACAGGAGTATAGCAATCAGCCCCAGCATTTT. Its translation: CASGQEYSNQPQHF. Supplemented by reference TRBV30 and TRBJ1-5, the full variable domain reads SQTIHQWPATLVQPVGSPLSLECTVEGTSNPNLYWYRQAAGRGLQLLFYSVGIGQISSEVPQNLSASRPQDRQFILSSKKLLLSDSGFYLCASGQEYSNQPQHFGDGTRLSIL.

This clonotype has more than one count but fewer than ten. This chain uses TRBV15 with TRBJ1-2; TRBD1 aligns across 7 bases. Germline CDR1 reads LNHNV; CDR2 reads YYDKDF (reference sequence). This CDR3 comprises 16 residues. V was clipped by 1 base and J by 4 bases; unmatched bases: 9. This chain's CDR3 is CATSRADRAVIYGYTF. DNA of the CDR3: TGTGCCACCAGCAGAGCTGACAGGGCAGTTATCTATGGCTACACCTTC. The whole variable domain, filled in from reference TRBV15 and TRBJ1-2, reads DAMVIQNPRYQVTQFGKPVTLSCSQTLNHNVMYWYQQKSSQAPKLLFHYYDKDFNNEADTPDNFQSRRPNTSFCFLDIRSPGLGDTAMYLCATSRADRAVIYGYTFGSGTRLTVV.

This clonotype was counted ten times or more. The chain carries TRBV7-9 and TRBJ1-1, with D perhaps TRBD1 (5 bases). Trimming took off 3 bases at V and 12 bases at J, with 14 bases between the two ends. The CDR3 spans 12 residues. Germline CDR1 SEHNR, CDR2 FQNEAQ (reference sequence). The CDR3 region has the DNA TGTGCCAGCAGCTTGCTAGGGGAGGAAACTTTCTTT. Translated, it gives CASSLLGEETFF.

This sequence joins TRBV12-3 or TRBV12-4 and TRBJ1-2; D ambiguous. The V gene lost 4 bases and the J gene lost 6 bases, with 15 bases spanning the gap. The CDR3 extends over 14 amino acids. Written as DNA, the CDR3 is TGTGCCAGCAGTTCGAGTGCCTCGGTGGATGGCTACACCTTC. Translation: CASSSSASVDGYTF.

This clonotype was observed many times. This chain links TRBV29-1 with TRBJ1-1, with D unclear. V lost 4 bases to trimming and J lost 6 bases, with 15 bases between them. The CDR3 extends over 13 amino acids. Germline CDR1 reads SQVTM; CDR2 reads ANQGSEA. CDR3: CSVAVSITAEAFF. CDR3 in DNA: TGCAGCGTTGCGGTCTCGATTACTGCTGAAGCTTTCTTT. The full variable domain, in which reference TRBV29-1 and TRBJ1-1 provide the parts outside the CDR3, is SAVISQKPSRDICQRGTSLTIQCQVDSQVTMMFWYRQQPGQSLTLIATANQGSEATYESGFVIDKFPISRPNLTFSTLTVSNMSPEDSSIYLCSVAVSITAEAFFGQGTRLTVV.

In this sample, this clonotype turned up a few times. V and J are TRBV18 and TRBJ1-2; a weak D match, TRBD1 (5 bases). CDR1 and CDR2 from the germline V gene are KGHSH and LQKENI. V lost 2 bases to trimming and J lost 2 bases, with 9 bases between them. The CDR3 is 14 amino acids. As DNA, the CDR3 is TGTGCCAGCTCACCAGGCAGGGTCAACTATGGCTACACCTTC. Amino acids: CASSPGRVNYGYTF.

The CDR3 DNA sequence: TGTGCCAGCAGGAAAACAGGGGTCGAGACCCAGTACTTC. The encoded protein is CASRKTGVETQYF. The rearrangement joins TRBV6-2 or TRBV6-3 to TRBJ2-5; the match to TRBD1 covers 7 bases. In germline, CDR1 is MNHEY, CDR2 SVGEGT. The V segment lost 6 bases and the J segment 5 bases; nucleotides outside the gene matches: 6. The CDR3 is made up of 13 amino acids.

V gene TRBV11-2 combines with J gene TRBJ1-3; 8 bases fit TRBD1. V was pared by 5 bases and J by 0 bases, with 9 bases of the junction left unmatched. This CDR3 region has 17 residues. CDR1 SGHAT and CDR2 FQNNGV come from the germline V gene. CDR3: CASSTHGTGLSGNTIYF. As DNA, the CDR3 is TGTGCCAGCAGCACCCATGGGACAGGCCTCTCTGGAAACACCATATATTTT.

This rearrangement joins TRBV12-3 or TRBV12-4 to TRBJ2-2; 13 bases align to TRBD2. The CDR3 loop spans 18 amino acids. V lost 1 base, J lost 0 bases, and 2 bases stayed unmatched. CDR3 in amino acids: CASSLGGLAGSNTGELFF. CDR3 nucleotide sequence: TGTGCCAGCAGTTTAGGGGGACTAGCGGGATCGAACACCGGGGAGCTGTTTTTT.

There are a few counts of this clonotype. The rearrangement joins TRBV24-1 to TRBJ2-5; 7 nucleotides line up with TRBD1. Germline CDR1 and CDR2: KGHDR and SFDVKD. V gave up 6 bases and J gave up 5 bases; unmatched junction bases: 8. CDR3 size: 14 residues. The CDR3 is CATSRQGSRETQYF. The CDR3 DNA reads TGTGCCACCAGTAGACAGGGTTCTCGGGAGACCCAGTACTTC.

The chain couples TRBV4-3 to TRBJ2-5; 9 bases match TRBD2. With 0 bases clipped from V and 4 bases from J, the junction kept 6 bases outside the gene matches. The germline V gene has CDR1 LGHNA and CDR2 YSLEER. The CDR3 is made up of 16 amino acids. The CDR3 sequence is CASSQDSGLARETQYF. Here the CDR3 DNA reads TGCGCCAGCAGCCAAGATTCGGGACTAGCAAGAGAGACCCAGTACTTC.

This chain joins TRBV29-1 and TRBJ1-3, with D unclear. The germline CDR1 and CDR2 sequences are SQVTM and ANQGSEA. V was clipped by 5 bases and J by 2 bases, with 7 bases between them. The CDR3 length is 12 residues. The CDR3 loop is CSVMPPGNTIYF. The CDR3 DNA reads TGCAGCGTTATGCCTCCTGGAAACACCATATATTTT. Filled out from reference TRBV29-1 and TRBJ1-3, the complete variable domain reads SAVISQKPSRDICQRGTSLTIQCQVDSQVTMMFWYRQQPGQSLTLIATANQGSEATYESGFVIDKFPISRPNLTFSTLTVSNMSPEDSSIYLCSVMPPGNTIYFGEGSWLTVV.

The CDR3 bases are TGTGCCAGCAGCTCCATTGCTACTAGCGGGGGGTCGGCCCAGTACTTC. Translating it yields CASSSIATSGGSAQYF. V gene TRBV5-4 combines with J gene TRBJ2-5; 12 bases agree with TRBD2. Losses at the gene ends were 3 bases for V and 9 bases for J; bases not matched to a gene: 12. The CDR3 is made up of 16 amino acids. The germline V gene has CDR1 SGHNT and CDR2 YYREEE (reference sequence). Complete variable domain (other parts from reference TRBV5-4 and TRBJ2-5): ETGVTQSPTHLIKTRGQQVTLRCSSQSGHNTVSWYQQALGQGPQFIFQYYREEENGRGNFPPRFSGLQFPNYSSELNVNALELDDSALYLCASSSIATSGGSAQYFGPGTRLLVL.